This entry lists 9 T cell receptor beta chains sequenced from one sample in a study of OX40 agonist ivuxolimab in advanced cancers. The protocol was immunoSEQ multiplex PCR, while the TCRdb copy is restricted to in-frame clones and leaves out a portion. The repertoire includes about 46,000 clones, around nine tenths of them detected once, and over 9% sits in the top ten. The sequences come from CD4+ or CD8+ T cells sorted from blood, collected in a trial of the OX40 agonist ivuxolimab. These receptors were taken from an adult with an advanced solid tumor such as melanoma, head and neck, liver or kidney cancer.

The CDR3 here is CASSQGWTSGRFNEQFF. The CDR3 DNA sequence: TGTGCCAGCAGCCAAGGGTGGACTAGCGGGCGCTTCAATGAGCAGTTCTTC. V is TRBV14 and J is TRBJ2-1; 11 bases agree with TRBD2. This CDR3 has 17 residues. CDR1 SGHDN and CDR2 FVKESK come from the germline V gene. Losses at the gene ends were 1 base for V and 6 bases for J; bases not matched to a gene: 8.

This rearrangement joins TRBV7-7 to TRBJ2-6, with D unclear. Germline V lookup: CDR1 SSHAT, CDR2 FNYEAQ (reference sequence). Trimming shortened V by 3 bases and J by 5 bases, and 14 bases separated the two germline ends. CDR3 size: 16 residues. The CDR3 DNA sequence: TGTGCCAGCAGCTTCACATCACAAAGTCGGGCCAACGTCCTGACTTTC. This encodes CASSFTSQSRANVLTF.

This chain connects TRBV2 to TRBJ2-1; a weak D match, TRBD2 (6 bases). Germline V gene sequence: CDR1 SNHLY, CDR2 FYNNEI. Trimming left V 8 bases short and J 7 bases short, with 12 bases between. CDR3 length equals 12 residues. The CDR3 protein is CASSWGENEQFF. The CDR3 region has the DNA TGTGCCAGCTCGTGGGGGGAGAATGAGCAGTTCTTC.

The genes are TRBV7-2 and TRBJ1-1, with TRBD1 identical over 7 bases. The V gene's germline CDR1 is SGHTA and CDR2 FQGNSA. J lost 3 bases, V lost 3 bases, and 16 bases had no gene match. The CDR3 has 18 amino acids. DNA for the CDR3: TGTGCCAGCAGCTTGAAGAGGGGGCTTGGTTTCTTCGACACTGAAGCTTTCTTT. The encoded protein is CASSLKRGLGFFDTEAFF.

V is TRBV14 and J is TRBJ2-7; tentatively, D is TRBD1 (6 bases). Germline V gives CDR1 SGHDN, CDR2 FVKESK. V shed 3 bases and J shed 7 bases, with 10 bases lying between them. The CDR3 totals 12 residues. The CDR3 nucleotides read TGTGCCAGCAGCCAGGGGGCTGGGGAGCAGTACTTC. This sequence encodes CASSQGAGEQYF.

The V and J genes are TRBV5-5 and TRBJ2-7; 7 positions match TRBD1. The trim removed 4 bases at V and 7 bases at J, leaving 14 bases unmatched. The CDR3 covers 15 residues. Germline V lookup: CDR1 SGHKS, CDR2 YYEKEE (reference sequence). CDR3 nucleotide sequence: TGTGCCAGCAGCGCTCAGGGGGAACTACTCTGGGAGCAGTACTTC. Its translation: CASSAQGELLWEQYF.

In DNA form, the CDR3 reads TGTGCCAGCAGTCCTCTCCGACTAGCGGGAGCCCAGTCTGCGCAGTATTTT. This sequence encodes CASSPLRLAGAQSAQYF. The gene calls are TRBV13 and TRBJ2-3, with 12 bases aligning to TRBD2. The CDR3 loop spans 17 amino acids. Germline V gene sequence: CDR1 PRHDT, CDR2 FYEKMQ (reference sequence). V was pared by 6 bases and J by 10 bases, with 17 bases of the junction left unmatched.

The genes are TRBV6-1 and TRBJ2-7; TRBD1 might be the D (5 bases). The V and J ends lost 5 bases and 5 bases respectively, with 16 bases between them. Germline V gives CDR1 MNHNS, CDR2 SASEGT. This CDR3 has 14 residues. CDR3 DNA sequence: TGTGCCAGCAGTTTCGAACAGGCTTCCGACGAGCAGTACTTC. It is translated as CASSFEQASDEQYF.

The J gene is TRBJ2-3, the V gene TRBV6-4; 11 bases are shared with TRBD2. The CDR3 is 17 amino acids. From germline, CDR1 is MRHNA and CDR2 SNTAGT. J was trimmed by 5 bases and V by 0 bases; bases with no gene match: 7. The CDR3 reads CASSDSLLAGGLDTQYF. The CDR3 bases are TGTGCCAGCAGTGACTCCCTCCTAGCGGGGGGATTAGATACGCAGTATTTT.